Listed here is a single TCR beta chain. This record belongs to a study of blood T cell repertoires in COVID-19. Original processing notes: Reference gene primer amplification gave nucleated cell count estimates. Assay used: immunoSEQ multiplex PCR; TCRdb lists only in-frame clones, some missing. V, J and clone size are those of that table, while D and trimming were read from the DNA. Of hundreds of thousands of clones in the sample, 91% are singletons; the top ten hold under 3.5%. This CDR3 contains 17 residues. Trimming took 1 base from V and 4 from J, leaving 16 bases between them. CDR1 is SGHAT and CDR2 is FQNNGV in the germline V gene.

The rearrangement links TRBV11-2 to TRBJ2-2; no reliable D call. This TCR was sampled from a woman aged 18-30 years who had recovered from COVID-19. The material sequenced was peripheral blood. The CDR3 DNA follows: TGTGCCAGCAGCTTAGCCCCAGTGGCCAGAAGCACCGGGGAGCTGTTTTTT. Translating gives CASSLAPVARSTGELFF.